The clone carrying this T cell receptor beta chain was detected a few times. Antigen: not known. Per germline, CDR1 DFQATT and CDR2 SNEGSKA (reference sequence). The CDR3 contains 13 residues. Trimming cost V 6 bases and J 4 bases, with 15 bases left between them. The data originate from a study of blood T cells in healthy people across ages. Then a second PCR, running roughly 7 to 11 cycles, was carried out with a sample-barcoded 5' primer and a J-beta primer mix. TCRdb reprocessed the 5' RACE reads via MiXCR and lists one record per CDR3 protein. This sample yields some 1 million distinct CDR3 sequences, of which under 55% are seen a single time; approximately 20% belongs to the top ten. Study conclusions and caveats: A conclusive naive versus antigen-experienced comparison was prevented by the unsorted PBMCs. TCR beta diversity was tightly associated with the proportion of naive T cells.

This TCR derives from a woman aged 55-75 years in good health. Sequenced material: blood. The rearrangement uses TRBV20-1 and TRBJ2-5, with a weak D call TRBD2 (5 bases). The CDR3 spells CSAFLGGGETQYF. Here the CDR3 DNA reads TGCAGTGCCTTTCTTGGAGGAGGAGAGACCCAGTACTTC.